This TCR beta chain was found in a study of Ad26.COV2.S vaccination and SARS-CoV-2 variants. Treatment here: roughly 20 received Ad26.COV2.S at low or high dose, single or two shots; about 5 received placebo; per-sample allocation not given. Sampling was done on day 63 after the first vaccine or placebo injection. This adult donor, from Boston, was 18-55 years old. The CDR3 runs to 13 residues. The germline gives CDR1 LNHDA, CDR2 SQIVND (reference sequence). The V gene lost 3 bases and the J gene lost 4 bases, with 9 bases spanning the gap. The table came from immunoSEQ multiplex PCR; TCRdb's copy has only in-frame clones and leaves some out. The top ten clones hold approximately 11% of a sample with hundreds of thousands of clones, 86% of them seen once. Study findings and constraints: Responses of spike-specific T cells (both CD8+ and CD4+) reportedly showed substantial breadth after vaccination.

With respect to this clone: What it binds is not known.

The rearrangement links TRBV19 to TRBJ1-1; D is undetermined. Sample: peripheral blood, taken in a trial of Ad26.COV2.S vaccine versus placebo. This receptor was taken from a person aged 18 to 59 who received the Ad26.COV2.S COVID-19 vaccine or a placebo. The CDR3 nucleotides read TGTGCCAGTAGTATGGTTGGGCCCACTGAAGCTTTCTTT. This translates into CASSMVGPTEAFF.